This entry concerns a single T cell receptor beta chain. Allocation to cohorts depended on clinical history reported by the participants. These data belong to a study of blood T cell repertoires in COVID-19. The protocol was immunoSEQ multiplex PCR, while the TCRdb copy is restricted to in-frame clones and leaves out a portion. The repertoire includes hundreds of thousands of clones, over 75% of them detected once, and about 3.7% sits in the top ten. The V and J ends lost 6 bases and 1 base, in that order; junction bases with no gene match: 6. Germline V gene lookup returns CDR1 SGHTA and CDR2 FQGNSA. The CDR3 loop spans 14 amino acids.

The chain is built from TRBV7-2 and TRBJ2-7; 7 nucleotides agree with TRBD1. The receptor comes from a woman aged 60 to 75 who had recovered from COVID-19. The specimen was PBMCs or T cells enriched from blood (not recorded which). The CDR3 region has the DNA TGTGCCAGCAGTTCCGTACAGGGGTCCTACGAGCAGTACTTC. Encoded protein: CASSSVQGSYEQYF.